The 30 T cell receptor beta chains in this list originate from one sample, sequenced in a study of CD8+CD57+ T cells in acquired aplastic anemia. Profiles of TCR beta VDJ and CDR3 were generated from a genomic DNA template. Each CDR3 protein gets one entry after TCRdb re-called the reads with MiXCR. This sample carries approximately 180,000 distinct CDR3 sequences, around half of them seen once, and the ten largest clones take over 0.95%. Those patients picked for sequencing had displayed CD8+CD57+ cell expansion on flow cytometry. Sequenced input: sorted CD4+, CD8+, or CD8+CD57+ T cells (not recorded which) from PBMCs. Receptor source: a human donor with aplastic anemia.

In this sample, this clonotype turned up many times. The genes are TRBV7-2 and TRBJ2-7; 7 bases agree with TRBD2. The CDR3 runs to 14 residues. Germline CDR1 and CDR2: SGHTA and FQGNSA. V trimming: 5 bases; J trimming: 9 bases; junction bases outside the gene matches: 13. The CDR3 region is CASSPGGPAGRQYF. Written as DNA, the CDR3 is TGTGCCAGCAGCCCGGGGGGTCCCGCTGGGAGGCAGTACTTC.

The V and J genes are TRBV10-1 and TRBJ2-3; D is unresolved. Germline V gene lookup returns CDR1 WNHNN and CDR2 SYGVQD (reference sequence). This CDR3 spans 11 amino acids. With 3 bases removed from V and 8 bases from J, the gap between germline ends came to 6 bases. The CDR3 spells CASSDWGTQYF. DNA of the CDR3: TGCGCCAGCAGTGACTGGGGTACGCAGTATTTT.

There are many counts of this clonotype. The rearrangement uses TRBV11-2 and TRBJ2-6, with D unclear. The CDR3 runs to 15 residues. The V gene's germline CDR1 is SGHAT and CDR2 FQNNGV. The V end was cut by 5 bases, the J end by 2 bases, with 10 bases between. CDR3 coding DNA: TGTGCCAGCAGCCGTACGTTCCCTGGGGCCAACGTCCTGACTTTC. This encodes CASSRTFPGANVLTF.

This clonotype was seen more than once but under ten times. The J gene is TRBJ2-7, the V gene TRBV24-1; D is ambiguous. Germline CDR1 and CDR2: KGHDR and SFDVKD. Trimming cost V 5 bases and J 2 bases, with 6 bases left between them. The CDR3 covers 12 residues. CDR3 DNA sequence: TGTGCCACCAGTGCCGGGCCCTACGAGCAGTACTTC. Its protein is CATSAGPYEQYF.

The rearrangement joins TRBV2 to TRBJ1-2; weak D call: TRBD1 (6 bases). Germline V gives CDR1 SNHLY, CDR2 FYNNEI. The length of the CDR3 is 14 residues. Trimming removed 4 bases at V and 8 bases at J, with 17 bases between. CDR3: CASSGITRGTGYTF. CDR3 in DNA: TGTGCCAGCAGTGGAATAACCAGGGGAACGGGCTACACCTTC.

The genes are TRBV5-1 and TRBJ2-3; 7 positions match TRBD2. Trimming at V came to 1 base and at J to 2 bases, leaving 7 bases not matched to a gene. Germline V gene sequence: CDR1 SGHRS, CDR2 YFSETQ. The CDR3 consists of 16 residues. In DNA form, the CDR3 reads TGCGCCAGCAGCTTGCTTTCGGGAGGCATCACAGATACGCAGTATTTT. Translating gives CASSLLSGGITDTQYF.

Details on this clonotype: This may come from a read error, since a much larger clone is one base off. This chain joins TRBV9 and TRBJ2-2, with D perhaps matching TRBD2 (6 bases). CDR1 is SGDLS, CDR2 YYNGEE, per germline. The CDR3 consists of 15 residues. The CDR3, as DNA: TGTGCCAGCAGCTCCCAAGGACTAAACACCGGGGAGCTGCTTTTT. This gives the protein CASSSQGLNTGELLF.

V and J are TRBV6-2 or TRBV6-3 and TRBJ2-7, with TRBD2 matching 8 bases. The V gene's germline CDR1 is MNHEY and CDR2 SVGEGT. This CDR3 comprises 15 residues. Trimming removed 4 bases from V and 3 bases from J; junction bases left unmatched: 8. CDR3 coding DNA: TGTGCCAGCAGTTTACGGGCGGGGGGCGTCTACGAGCAGTACTTC. This gives the protein CASSLRAGGVYEQYF.

This clonotype was observed many times. The chain uses TRBV10-3 and TRBJ1-2; D is undetermined. Trimming left V 3 bases short and J 1 base short, with 9 bases between. Germline CDR1 ENHRY, CDR2 SYGVKD. The CDR3 totals 14 residues. CDR3 amino acids: CAISDVDVNYGYTF. The CDR3 DNA reads TGTGCCATCAGTGACGTGGACGTTAACTATGGCTACACCTTC.

This sequence joins TRBV24-1 and TRBJ1-1; TRBD1 agrees at 7 bases. The CDR3 spans 15 residues. Per the germline V gene, CDR1 is KGHDR and CDR2 is SFDVKD. V gave up 3 bases and J gave up 3 bases; unmatched junction bases: 6. CDR3 DNA sequence: TGTGCCACCAGTGATCCGCGGACAGGACACACTGAAGCTTTCTTT. It is translated as CATSDPRTGHTEAFF.

V is TRBV28 and J is TRBJ2-1, with 8 bases identical to TRBD2. Germline V gives CDR1 MDHEN, CDR2 SYDVKM. The CDR3 runs 15 residues. Trimming removed 3 bases from V and 5 bases from J; junction bases left unmatched: 6. In nucleotides, the CDR3 is TGTGCCAGCAGTTTGTTCGCGGGGGGTAACAATGAGCAGTTCTTC. Residues: CASSLFAGGNNEQFF.

This clonotype was counted at least ten times. This chain joins TRBV11-2 and TRBJ2-7, with 7 bases lining up with TRBD1. Trimming cost V 5 bases and J 0 bases; bases outside gene matches: 13. The CDR3 runs 17 residues. The germline V gene has CDR1 SGHAT and CDR2 FQNNGV. CDR3 protein: CASSASTGTAYSYEQYF. CDR3 nucleotide sequence: TGTGCCAGCAGCGCATCTACGGGGACAGCGTACTCCTACGAGCAGTACTTC.

Relative to its sample, this clonotype is medium-sized. The rearrangement joins TRBV7-2 to TRBJ2-5, with 7 positions matching TRBD2. Unmatched junction bases numbered 1, after V lost 1 base and J lost 2 bases. CDR3 length: 14 residues. Germline V gene sequence: CDR1 SGHTA, CDR2 FQGNSA. The CDR3 bases are TGTGCCAGCAGCTTAGTCGGGGGGCAAGAGACCCAGTACTTC. It is translated as CASSLVGGQETQYF.

This chain links TRBV29-1 with TRBJ2-3; D uncertain. Germline V gene sequence: CDR1 SQVTM, CDR2 ANQGSEA. This CDR3 has 12 amino acids. V was trimmed by 0 bases and J by 5 bases, leaving 6 bases between them. CDR3 sequence reads: CSVEEEGDTQYF. The CDR3 DNA is TGCAGCGTTGAAGAAGAAGGAGATACGCAGTATTTT.

The V and J genes are TRBV6-2 or TRBV6-3 and TRBJ2-7; D gene ambiguous. V was clipped by 2 bases and J by 0 bases, with 8 bases between them. The CDR3 spans 14 residues. The germline CDR1 and CDR2 sequences are MNHEY and SVGEGT. CDR3 bases: TGTGCCAGCAGTTACGGCTATATCTCCTACGAGCAGTACTTC. Translated: CASSYGYISYEQYF.

This clonotype was counted many times. Here the CDR3 DNA reads TGCAGCGTTGAATCGGGGATGGGGGGCTACACCTTC. Translated, it gives CSVESGMGGYTF. The rearrangement uses TRBV29-1 and TRBJ1-2, with unresolved D. The CDR3 loop spans 12 amino acids. V dropped 2 bases and J dropped 8 bases, with 12 bases sitting between them. The germline V gene encodes CDR1 SQVTM and CDR2 ANQGSEA.

Many counts were recorded for this clonotype. The chain combines TRBV7-8 with TRBJ2-2; 7 nucleotides line up with TRBD2. The CDR3 runs 14 residues. With V trimmed by 7 bases and J by 5 bases, 7 bases remained unmatched. CDR1 is SGHVS, CDR2 FQNEAQ, per germline. As DNA, the CDR3 is TGTGCCAGCAAGCCCGGGGGGAGGACCGGGGAGCTGTTTTTT. Translation: CASKPGGRTGELFF.

This clonotype was picked up a small number of times. The chain employs TRBV6-1 and TRBJ2-2, with TRBD2 matching over 9 bases. J gave up 3 bases and V 5 bases, and 7 bases lay outside the gene matches. From germline, CDR1 is MNHNS and CDR2 SASEGT. CDR3 size: 16 residues. The chain's CDR3 is CASSLTGTSYTGELFF. CDR3 DNA: TGTGCCAGCAGTCTAACCGGGACTAGCTACACCGGGGAGCTGTTTTTT.

This clonotype was seen many times. CDR3 residues: CASSRTDGNTIYF. The CDR3 DNA follows: TGTGCCAGCAGCAGGACTGATGGAAACACCATATATTTT. V is TRBV5-6 and J is TRBJ1-3; the D is unclear. V was clipped by 4 bases and J by 3 bases, with 8 bases between them. The CDR3 runs to 13 residues. From germline, CDR1 is SGHDT and CDR2 YYEEEE. Using reference TRBV5-6 and TRBJ1-3 for the parts outside the CDR3, the full variable domain is DAGVTQSPTHLIKTRGQQVTLRCSPKSGHDTVSWYQQALGQGPQFIFQYYEEEERQRGNFPDRFSGHQFPNYSSELNVNALLLGDSALYLCASSRTDGNTIYFGEGSWLTVV.

As regards this clonotype: Relative to the germline gene, one junction end is altered; a read error may explain this. The rearrangement uses TRBV7-2 and TRBJ1-3; no clear D. CDR1 is SGHTA, CDR2 FQGNSA, per germline. The CDR3 is 13 amino acids. The CDR3 sequence is CARSLPGGNTIYF. CDR3 nucleotides: TGTGCCCGCAGCTTACCCGGAGGAAACACCATATATTTT.

This clonotype was detected ten times or more. The chain joins TRBV12-3 or TRBV12-4 to TRBJ1-1, with 9 bases identical to TRBD1. V lost 5 bases, J lost 6 bases, and 7 bases stayed unmatched. The CDR3 has 14 amino acids. This chain's CDR3 is CASSPMTGGSEAFF. Here the CDR3 DNA reads TGTGCCAGCAGTCCGATGACAGGGGGGTCTGAAGCTTTCTTT.

This clonotype showed up many times. The chain uses TRBV20-1 and TRBJ1-5; 8 bases match TRBD1. Germline V lookup: CDR1 DFQATT, CDR2 SNEGSKA (reference sequence). The CDR3 spans 19 residues. The trim removed 0 bases at V and 0 bases at J, leaving 13 bases unmatched. CDR3 sequence reads: CSARDLADRGLYSNQPQHF. In nucleotides, the CDR3 is TGCAGTGCTAGAGATCTAGCAGACAGGGGCCTATATAGCAATCAGCCCCAGCATTTT.

DNA for the CDR3: TGTGCCAGCAGCCTTAGGGGGGGGCAAGAGACCCAGTACTTC. Residues: CASSLRGGQETQYF. V is TRBV3-1 and J is TRBJ2-5, with D tentatively TRBD2 (7 bases). This CDR3 spans 14 amino acids. Trimming shortened V by 4 bases and J by 2 bases, and 11 bases separated the two germline ends. CDR1 is LGHDT, CDR2 YNNKEL, per germline (reference sequence).

The chain couples TRBV24-1 to TRBJ2-2; 10 bases are shared with TRBD1. CDR3 length: 15 amino acids. CDR1 is KGHDR, CDR2 SFDVKD, per germline. V was clipped by 4 bases and J by 7 bases; unmatched bases: 5. The DNA for the CDR3 is TGTGCCACCAGTGACATCGACAGGGGGCTCGGGGAGCTGTTTTTT. It codes for CATSDIDRGLGELFF.

This clonotype was seen ten or more times. The V and J genes are TRBV6-5 and TRBJ1-2; 7 nucleotides match TRBD1. V lost 4 bases and J lost 6; bases outside the gene matches: 5. The V gene's germline CDR1 is MNHEY and CDR2 SVGAGI. This CDR3 is built from 13 residues. The CDR3 protein is CASSSRQGHGYTF. As DNA, the CDR3 is TGTGCCAGCAGTTCCCGACAGGGCCATGGCTACACCTTC.

The chain combines TRBV20-1 with TRBJ2-7, with 9 bases fitting TRBD2. The CDR3 totals 14 residues. The germline CDR1 and CDR2 sequences are DFQATT and SNEGSKA (reference sequence). Trimming at V came to 0 bases and at J to 12 bases, leaving 12 bases not matched to a gene. CDR3 region: CSARDPLAGGRLYF. DNA of the CDR3: TGCAGTGCTAGAGACCCCCTCGCGGGGGGGCGGTTGTACTTC.

This clonotype was seen many times. The gene calls are TRBV2 and TRBJ1-6, with 12 nucleotides matching TRBD1. The CDR3 has 17 amino acids. In germline, CDR1 is SNHLY, CDR2 FYNNEI. V trimming: 6 bases; J trimming: 7 bases; junction bases outside the gene matches: 10. CDR3: CASSFRDRGLGNSPLHF. The CDR3 DNA follows: TGTGCCAGCAGCTTCCGGGACAGGGGGCTAGGGAATTCACCCCTCCACTTT. The complete variable domain, with remaining parts taken from reference TRBV2 and TRBJ1-6, reads EPEVTQTPSHQVTQMGQEVILRCVPISNHLYFYWYRQILGQKVEFLVSFYNNEISEKSEIFDDQFSVERPDGSNFTLKIRSTKLEDSAMYFCASSFRDRGLGNSPLHFGNGTRLTVT.

V and J are TRBV3-1 and TRBJ1-6; D uncertain. The CDR3 length is 12 residues. V shed 2 bases and J shed 10 bases, with 6 bases lying between them. The germline V gene encodes CDR1 LGHDT and CDR2 YNNKEL (reference sequence). This chain's CDR3 is CASSQLESPLHF. The CDR3 nucleotides are TGTGCCAGCAGCCAATTGGAGTCACCCCTCCACTTT.

In the case of this clonotype: A much more abundant neighbour one base away suggests this may be a read error. V and J are TRBV11-2 and TRBJ2-1; D may match TRBD1 or TRBD2 (6 bases each). The CDR3 totals 17 residues. Per germline, CDR1 SGHAT and CDR2 FQNNGV. Trimming left V 7 bases short and J 6 bases short, with 25 bases between. Here the CDR3 reads CASNRTGGLLRRNEQFF. As DNA, the CDR3 is TGTGCCAGCAACCGGACCGGGGGCCTCCTCAGGCGCAATGAGCAGTTCTTC.

This clonotype occurred many times. The chain is built from TRBV10-3 and TRBJ2-5, with TRBD1 matching over 11 bases. CDR1 and CDR2 from the germline V gene are ENHRY and SYGVKD. This CDR3 region has 17 residues. Trimming removed 2 bases from V and 3 bases from J; junction bases left unmatched: 8. The CDR3 coding sequence is TGTGCCATCAGTGAGACCACTAGGACAGGGGGCAAAGAGACCCAGTACTTC. This translates into CAISETTRTGGKETQYF.